This T cell receptor beta chain appears in the sequencing data of a study of post-analysis software for immune sequencing data. Study in general: The disease courses covered relapsing-remitting, secondary progressive and progressive-relapsing multiple sclerosis. Study conclusions and caveats: Co-batched samples clustered tightly together by F measure. Controls showed lower frequencies than patients for five TRBV segments, and TRBV5-6, TRBV5-1 and TRBV20-1 were among these.

Sequencing libraries made from TCR beta cDNA carried unique molecular identifiers. T cells numbering about 0.95 to 11 million gave rise to about 540,000 cDNA molecules. One entry per CDR3 protein, called by TCRdb with MiXCR from the PCR reads. Of fewer than 850,000 distinct CDR3 sequences listed, roughly 27% are singletons. This clonotype was recorded a few times. Its antigen is still unknown. The CDR3 loop spans 15 amino acids. Trimming pared 0 bases from V and 7 bases from J, leaving 13 bases between. Germline V gene data show CDR1 as WSHSY and CDR2 as SAAADI. The chain links TRBV10-2 to TRBJ1-5, with no clear D. Sequencing used blood. The clonotype originates from a girl under 18 with multiple sclerosis. The CDR3 DNA is TGCGCCAGCAGTGAGTCGAACGGATTTGGGCAGCCCCAGCATTTT. It translates to CASSESNGFGQPQHF.